A single sample gave rise to the 9 T cell receptor beta chains below, sequenced in a study of glioma-infiltrating T cells after dendritic cell vaccination. The data were produced by immunoSEQ multiplex PCR, yet TCRdb's version contains in-frame clones alone and is incomplete. The table lists approximately 85,000 clones, 85% of them singletons. Time point here: after dendritic cell vaccination, including at tumor progression/relapse. The specimen comprised blood, sampled after dendritic cell vaccination. The source is a human donor with glioblastoma.

The V and J genes are TRBV2 and TRBJ2-7, with 8 nucleotides matching TRBD1. V shed 6 bases and J 4 bases; nucleotides not matched to a gene: 11. This CDR3 has 15 residues. Germline CDR1 and CDR2: SNHLY and FYNNEI. CDR3 nucleotide sequence: TGTGCCAGCAGCGCGGACAGGGTTGTATCATACGAGCAGTACTTC. Translation: CASSADRVVSYEQYF. Supplemented by reference TRBV2 and TRBJ2-7, the full variable domain reads EPEVTQTPSHQVTQMGQEVILRCVPISNHLYFYWYRQILGQKVEFLVSFYNNEISEKSEIFDDQFSVERPDGSNFTLKIRSTKLEDSAMYFCASSADRVVSYEQYFGPGTRLTVT.

V usage is TRBV28 and J usage is TRBJ2-3; maybe TRBD1 (5 bases). CDR1 is MDHEN, CDR2 SYDVKM, per germline. The CDR3 is 14 amino acids. With 6 bases removed from V and 0 bases from J, the gap between germline ends came to 10 bases. CDR3 amino acids: CASRRQGSTDTQYF. The DNA for the CDR3 is TGTGCCAGCAGGCGGCAGGGAAGCACAGATACGCAGTATTTT.

A single count supports this clone. V and J are TRBV28 and TRBJ2-7; 11 nucleotides match TRBD2. After removal of 8 bases from V and 4 bases from J, the junction contained 10 bases not matched to a gene. CDR3 length equals 15 residues. From germline, CDR1 is MDHEN and CDR2 SYDVKM. The chain's CDR3 is CASGMGTSGKYEQYF. The CDR3 bases are TGTGCCAGCGGGATGGGGACTAGCGGAAAATACGAGCAGTACTTC.

This chain links TRBV18 with TRBJ2-7, with 7 bases that match TRBD2. V trimming: 4 bases; J trimming: 1 base; junction bases outside the gene matches: 13. The CDR3 extends over 17 amino acids. The germline V gene encodes CDR1 KGHSH and CDR2 LQKENI. The CDR3 coding sequence is TGTGCCAGCTCACTCACCCCACTTGGCGGGAGTTCCTACGAGCAGTACTTC. This codes for CASSLTPLGGSSYEQYF.

The rearrangement uses TRBV25-1 and TRBJ1-2; weak D call: TRBD1 (6 bases). V gave up 8 bases and J gave up 3 bases, with 19 bases separating them. Germline lookup yields CDR1 MGHDK and CDR2 SYGVNS. This CDR3 is 15 amino acids long. Here the CDR3 DNA reads TGTGCCAGCGGGGAGGGAACAGGGACGTACTATGGCTACACCTTC. It codes for CASGEGTGTYYGYTF.

The chain carries TRBV5-4 and TRBJ2-7; TRBD1 matches 7 bases. With 3 bases clipped from V and 6 bases from J, the junction kept 15 bases outside the gene matches. The CDR3 length is 16 residues. Germline CDR1 and CDR2: SGHNT and YYREEE (reference sequence). CDR3 sequence: CASSSYRDRVGSEQYF. CDR3 sequence (DNA): TGTGCCAGCAGCTCCTACCGTGACAGGGTAGGGTCCGAGCAGTACTTC. Looking up the rest from reference TRBV5-4 and TRBJ2-7 gives the full variable domain: ETGVTQSPTHLIKTRGQQVTLRCSSQSGHNTVSWYQQALGQGPQFIFQYYREEENGRGNFPPRFSGLQFPNYSSELNVNALELDDSALYLCASSSYRDRVGSEQYFGPGTRLTVT.

CDR3 protein: CASSDWQENQETQYF. DNA of the CDR3: TGTGCCAGCAGTGATTGGCAGGAAAACCAAGAGACCCAGTACTTC. The genes are TRBV2 and TRBJ2-5; D is ambiguous. Germline V gene data show CDR1 as SNHLY and CDR2 as FYNNEI. V was cut by 3 bases and J by 0 bases, with 11 bases left in between. This CDR3 has 15 amino acids. The entire variable domain, with the rest obtained from reference TRBV2 and TRBJ2-5, is as follows: EPEVTQTPSHQVTQMGQEVILRCVPISNHLYFYWYRQILGQKVEFLVSFYNNEISEKSEIFDDQFSVERPDGSNFTLKIRSTKLEDSAMYFCASSDWQENQETQYFGPGTRLLVL.

The V and J genes are TRBV7-9 and TRBJ2-3; 10 bases align to TRBD2. Germline V gene lookup returns CDR1 SEHNR and CDR2 FQNEAQ (reference sequence). V lost 5 bases, J lost 8 bases, and 7 bases stayed unmatched. The CDR3 is 14 residues long. CDR3 coding DNA: TGTGCCAGCAGCCCCACTAGCGGGATAGGTACGCAGTATTTT. Residues: CASSPTSGIGTQYF.

A few counts support this clone. The J gene is TRBJ2-7, the V gene TRBV7-9, with 8 nucleotides matching TRBD1. The ends lost 8 bases at V and 4 bases at J; junction bases unmatched: 7. Germline V gene data show CDR1 as SEHNR and CDR2 as FQNEAQ (reference sequence). The CDR3 spans 13 residues. As DNA, the CDR3 is TGTGCCAGCCGACCTCGGGACAGGTACGAGCAGTACTTC. Translated: CASRPRDRYEQYF.